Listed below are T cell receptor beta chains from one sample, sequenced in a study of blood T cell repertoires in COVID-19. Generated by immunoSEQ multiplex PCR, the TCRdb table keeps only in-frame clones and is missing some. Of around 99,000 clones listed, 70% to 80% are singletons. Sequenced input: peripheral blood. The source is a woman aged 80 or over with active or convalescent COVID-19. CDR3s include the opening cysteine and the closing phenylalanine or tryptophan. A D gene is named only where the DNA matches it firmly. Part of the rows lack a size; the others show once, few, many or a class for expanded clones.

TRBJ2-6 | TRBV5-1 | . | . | CASSSRGSGANVLTF | TGCGCCAGCAGCTCCAGGGGATCTGGGGCCAACGTCCTGACTTTC
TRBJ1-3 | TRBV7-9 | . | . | CASSFSGSRSSGNTIYF | TGTGCCAGCAGCTTCTCCGGGAGTAGAAGCTCTGGAAACACCATATATTTT
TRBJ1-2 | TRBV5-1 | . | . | CASSRDPRDGYTF | TGTGCCAGCAGCCGTGATCCGAGAGATGGCTACACCTTC
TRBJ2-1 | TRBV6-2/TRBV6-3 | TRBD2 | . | CASSSRLAGGIGEQFF | TGTGCCAGCAGTTCAAGACTAGCGGGAGGGATCGGTGAGCAGTTCTTC
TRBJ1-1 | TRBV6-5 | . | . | CASRLVTEAFF | TGTGCCAGCAGACTCGTTACTGAAGCTTTCTTT
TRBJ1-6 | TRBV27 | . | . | CASSLFLSTKRMPLHF | TGTGCCAGCAGTTTATTCCTCTCGACGAAGCGCATGCCCCTCCACTTT
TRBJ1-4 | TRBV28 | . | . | CASRASGRSNEKLFF | TGTGCCAGCAGAGCATCGGGGAGAAGTAATGAAAAACTGTTTTTT
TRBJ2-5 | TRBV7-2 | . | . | CASSFVGWLSGETQYF | TGTGCCAGCAGCTTCGTTGGGTGGCTCTCGGGGGAGACCCAGTACTTC
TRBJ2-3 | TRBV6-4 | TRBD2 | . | CASGREAGTDTQYF | TGTGCCAGTGGGCGGGAGGCCGGCACAGATACGCAGTATTTT
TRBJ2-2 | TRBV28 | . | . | CASSLLTGELFF | TGTGCCAGCAGTTTACTAACCGGGGAGCTGTTTTTT
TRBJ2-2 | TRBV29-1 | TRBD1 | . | CSASGRQGLWTGELFF | TGCAGCGCGTCAGGTCGACAGGGGTTGTGGACCGGGGAGCTGTTTTTT
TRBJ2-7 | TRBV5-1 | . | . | CASSEGGGDKQYF | TGCGCCAGCTCGGAGGGCGGAGGAGACAAGCAGTACTTC
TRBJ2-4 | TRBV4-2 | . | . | CASSQGGMGSNSKNIQYF | TGTGCCAGCAGCCAAGGAGGGATGGGGTCAAATTCCAAAAACATTCAGTACTTC
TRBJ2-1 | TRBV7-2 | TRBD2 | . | CASSLGLAGSIEQFF | TGTGCCAGCAGCTTGGGACTAGCGGGGAGTATTGAGCAGTTCTTC
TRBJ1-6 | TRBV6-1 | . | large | CASSEDSEVSYNSPLHF | TGTGCCAGCAGTGAGGACTCGGAGGTTTCCTATAATTCACCCCTCCACTTT
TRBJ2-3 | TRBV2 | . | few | CAQQSDAGITDTQYF | TGTGCCCAGCAGTCCGACGCGGGAATCACAGATACGCAGTATTTT
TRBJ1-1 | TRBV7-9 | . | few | CASSFGLTEAFF | TGTGCCAGCAGCTTCGGACTCACTGAAGCTTTCTTT
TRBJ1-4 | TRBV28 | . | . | CASSPGRIDEKLFF | TGTGCCAGCAGTCCGGGGAGGATTGATGAAAAACTGTTTTTT
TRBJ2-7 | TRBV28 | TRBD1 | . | CASSFSGTGYYEQYF | TGTGCCAGCAGTTTCTCCGGGACAGGTTACTACGAGCAGTACTTC
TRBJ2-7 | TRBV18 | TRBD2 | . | CASSPGTSGSEQYF | TGTGCCAGCTCACCTGGGACTAGCGGGAGCGAGCAGTACTTC
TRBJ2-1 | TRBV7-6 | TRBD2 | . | CASSSLAGERQFF | TGTGCCAGCAGCTCCTTAGCGGGAGAAAGGCAGTTCTTC
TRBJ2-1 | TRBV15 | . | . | CATSRDIGTNEQFF | TGTGCCACCAGCAGAGATATCGGGACTAATGAGCAGTTCTTC
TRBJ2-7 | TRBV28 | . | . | CASSSFVAVSYEQYF | TGTGCCAGCAGTTCCTTTGTAGCGGTCTCCTACGAGCAGTACTTC
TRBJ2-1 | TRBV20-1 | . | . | CSARRSEEQFF | TGCAGTGCTAGGCGGAGTGAAGAGCAGTTCTTC
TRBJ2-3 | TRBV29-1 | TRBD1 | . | CSVGDRVSTDTQYF | TGCAGCGTTGGGGACAGGGTAAGTACAGATACGCAGTATTTT
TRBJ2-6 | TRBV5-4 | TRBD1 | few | CASSRDRAGANVLTF | TGTGCCAGCAGCCGGGACAGGGCCGGGGCCAACGTCCTGACTTTC
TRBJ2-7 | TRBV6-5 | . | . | CASSYLYEQYF | TGTGCCAGCAGTTATCTCTACGAGCAGTACTTC
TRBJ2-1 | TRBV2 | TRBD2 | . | CASSHTGLAGDRYEQFF | TGTGCCAGCAGTCACACGGGACTAGCGGGAGATCGGTATGAGCAGTTCTTC
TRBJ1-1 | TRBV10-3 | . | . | CASEEGGDTEAFF | TGTGCCTCCGAAGAGGGCGGGGACACTGAAGCTTTCTTT
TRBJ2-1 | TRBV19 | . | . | CATQGLGKANEQFF | TGTGCCACTCAGGGGCTCGGGAAAGCTAATGAGCAGTTCTTC
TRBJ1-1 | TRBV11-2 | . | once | CASSPRAMNTEAFF | TGTGCCAGCAGCCCCAGGGCCATGAACACTGAAGCTTTCTTT
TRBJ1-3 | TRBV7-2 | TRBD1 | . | CASSLGTGGAGNTIYF | TGTGCCAGCAGCTTAGGGACAGGGGGAGCTGGAAACACCATATATTTT
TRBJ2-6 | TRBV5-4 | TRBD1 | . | CASSLRQGTTGANVLTF | TGTGCCAGCAGCTTGAGACAGGGGACGACTGGGGCCAACGTCCTGACTTTC
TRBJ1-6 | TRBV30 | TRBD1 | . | CAWNRGSDNSPLHF | TGTGCCTGGAACAGGGGAAGCGATAATTCACCCCTCCACTTT
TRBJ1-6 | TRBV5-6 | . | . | CASSREPLNSPLHF | TGTGCCAGCAGCCGAGAGCCCCTCAATTCACCCCTCCACTTT
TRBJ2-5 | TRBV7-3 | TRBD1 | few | CASSPGQVPETQYF | TGTGCCAGCAGCCCGGGACAGGTGCCAGAGACCCAGTACTTC
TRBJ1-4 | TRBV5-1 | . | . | CASSLALSATNEKLFF | TGCGCCAGCAGCTTGGCCCTGAGTGCAACTAATGAAAAACTGTTTTTT
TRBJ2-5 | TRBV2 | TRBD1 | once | CASIFQGVPEETQYF | TGTGCCAGCATTTTTCAGGGGGTTCCAGAAGAGACCCAGTACTTC
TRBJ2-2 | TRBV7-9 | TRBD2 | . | CASSLDVLADGELFF | TGTGCCAGCAGCTTAGACGTACTAGCGGACGGGGAGCTGTTTTTT
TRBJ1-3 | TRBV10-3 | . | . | CAISESRTIYGNTIYF | TGTGCCATCAGTGAGTCTCGGACAATCTATGGAAACACCATATATTTT
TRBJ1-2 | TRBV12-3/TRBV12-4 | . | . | CASSFLAGQGYTF | TGTGCCAGCAGTTTTCTGGCAGGGCAAGGCTACACCTTC
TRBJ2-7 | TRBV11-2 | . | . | CASSPSSREQYF | TGTGCCAGCAGCCCATCCTCTAGGGAGCAGTACTTC
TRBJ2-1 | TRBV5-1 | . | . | CASSLGLADNEQFF | TGTGCCAGCAGCTTGGGGCTAGCTGACAATGAGCAGTTCTTC
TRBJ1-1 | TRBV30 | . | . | CAWRGGALGTEAFF | TGTGCCTGGAGGGGGGGGGCGTTGGGAACTGAAGCTTTCTTT
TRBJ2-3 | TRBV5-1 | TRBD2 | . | CASSPGTSGRASGTQYF | TGTGCCAGCAGCCCCGGGACTAGCGGGAGGGCCTCTGGTACGCAGTATTTT
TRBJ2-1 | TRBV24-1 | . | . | CATSDPLRQYNEQFF | TGTGCCACCAGTGACCCCTTGAGACAGTACAATGAGCAGTTCTTC
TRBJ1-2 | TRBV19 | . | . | CASSILGQPYGYTF | TGTGCCAGTAGTATCCTCGGACAGCCCTATGGCTACACCTTC